This record covers a single TCR beta chain. In germline, CDR1 is SEHNR, CDR2 FQNEAQ (reference sequence). This CDR3 has 14 amino acids. The ends were cut back, 6 bases at V and 3 bases at J, with 14 bases in the middle. Original data processing: Reference gene primer amplification in the assay estimated nucleated cell counts. The repertoire was sequenced with immunoSEQ multiplex PCR; TCRdb's copy has only in-frame clones and lacks some. Clone size and V and J calls were adopted from that table, with D and trimming inferred from the DNA. The sample lists some 130,000 clones, about 70% occurring once. The data belong to a study of blood T cell repertoires in COVID-19. As for the study in general: Italy, Spain and the United States were the sources of the convalescent and acute COVID-19 samples. The cDNA or gDNA used as material had been derived from T cells, B-cell-depleted T cells, or PBMCs.

This chain links TRBV7-9 with TRBJ1-2; a possible D gene is TRBD1 (6 bases). The sequencing input was peripheral blood. This sequence originates from a man older than 75 with acute or convalescent COVID-19. Here the CDR3 reads CASSREGVYYGYTF. CDR3 nucleotide sequence: TGTGCCAGCAGTAGAGAGGGGGTATACTATGGCTACACCTTC.